This TCR beta chain was profiled in a study of beta chain features in type 1 diabetes. The isolated RNA, all of it, was reverse transcribed, so expressed TCRB transcripts were what got sequenced. The table came from immunoSEQ multiplex PCR; TCRdb's copy has only in-frame clones and leaves some out. The top ten clones hold roughly 1% of a sample with under 300,000 clones, 8% of them seen once. CDR3 length: 13 residues. The sequenced sample was central memory CD4+ T cells from blood. The source of this sequence is a woman aged 18 to 35 in good health. The chain links TRBV21-1 to TRBJ2-1. TRBV21-1 is a documented pseudogene. The CDR3 bases are TGTGCCAGCAGCAATGGGGTCTGGAGAGGGCAGTTCTTC. It yields the protein CASSNGVWRGQFF.